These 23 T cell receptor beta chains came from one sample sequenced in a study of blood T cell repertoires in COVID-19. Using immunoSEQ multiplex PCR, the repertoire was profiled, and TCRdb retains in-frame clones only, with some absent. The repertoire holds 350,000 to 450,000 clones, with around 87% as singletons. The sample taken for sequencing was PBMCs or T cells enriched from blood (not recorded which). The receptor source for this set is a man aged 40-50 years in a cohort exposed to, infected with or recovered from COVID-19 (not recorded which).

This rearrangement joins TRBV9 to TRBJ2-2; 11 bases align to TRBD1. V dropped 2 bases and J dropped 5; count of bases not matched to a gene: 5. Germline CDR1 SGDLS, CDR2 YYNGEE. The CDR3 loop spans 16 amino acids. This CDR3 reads CASSVWDRGRTGELFF. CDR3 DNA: TGTGCCAGCAGCGTCTGGGACAGGGGGAGGACCGGGGAGCTGTTTTTT.

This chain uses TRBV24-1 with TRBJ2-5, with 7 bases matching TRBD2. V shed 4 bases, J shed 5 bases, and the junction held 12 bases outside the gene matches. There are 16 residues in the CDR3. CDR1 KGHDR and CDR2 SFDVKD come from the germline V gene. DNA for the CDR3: TGTGCCACCAGTGAAAGACTAGCCCAAAGGGGCGAGACCCAGTACTTC. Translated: CATSERLAQRGETQYF.

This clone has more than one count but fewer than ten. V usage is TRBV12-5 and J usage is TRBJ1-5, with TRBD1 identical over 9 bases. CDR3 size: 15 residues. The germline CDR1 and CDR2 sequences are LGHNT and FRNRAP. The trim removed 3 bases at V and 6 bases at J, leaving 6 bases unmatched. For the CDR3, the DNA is TGTGCTAGTGGTTTCGGGACAGGGACCGGTCAGCCCCAGCATTTT. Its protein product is CASGFGTGTGQPQHF.

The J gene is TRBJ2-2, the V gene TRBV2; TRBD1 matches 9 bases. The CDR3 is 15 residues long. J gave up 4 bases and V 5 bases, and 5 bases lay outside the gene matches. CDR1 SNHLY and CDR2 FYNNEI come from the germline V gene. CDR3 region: CASSKQGASTGELFF. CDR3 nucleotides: TGTGCCAGCAGTAAACAGGGGGCGAGCACCGGGGAGCTGTTTTTT.

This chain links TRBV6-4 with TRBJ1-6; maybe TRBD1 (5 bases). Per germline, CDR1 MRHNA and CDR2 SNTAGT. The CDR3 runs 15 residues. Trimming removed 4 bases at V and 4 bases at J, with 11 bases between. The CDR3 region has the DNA TGTGCCAGCAGTGTGCAGGGTCAATATAATTCACCCCTCCACTTT. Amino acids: CASSVQGQYNSPLHF.

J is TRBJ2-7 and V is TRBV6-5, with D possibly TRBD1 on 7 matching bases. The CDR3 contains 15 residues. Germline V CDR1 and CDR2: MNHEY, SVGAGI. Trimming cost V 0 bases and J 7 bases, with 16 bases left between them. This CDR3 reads CASSYSPDRRGEQYF. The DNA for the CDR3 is TGTGCCAGCAGTTACTCTCCGGACAGGAGGGGGGAGCAGTACTTC.

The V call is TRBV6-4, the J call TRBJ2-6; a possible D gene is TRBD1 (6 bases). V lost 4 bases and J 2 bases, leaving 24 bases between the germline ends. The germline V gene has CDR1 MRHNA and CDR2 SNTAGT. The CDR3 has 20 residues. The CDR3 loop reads CASSAYPRGRVFTGANVLTF. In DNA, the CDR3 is TGTGCCAGCAGTGCCTACCCCAGGGGCAGGGTCTTTACTGGGGCCAACGTCCTGACTTTC.

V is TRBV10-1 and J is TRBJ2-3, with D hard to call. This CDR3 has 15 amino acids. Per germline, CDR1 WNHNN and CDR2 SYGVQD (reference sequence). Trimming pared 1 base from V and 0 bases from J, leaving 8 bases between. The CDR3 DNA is TGCGCCAGCAGTGAGTTAAGCCCTAGCACAGATACGCAGTATTTT. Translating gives CASSELSPSTDTQYF.

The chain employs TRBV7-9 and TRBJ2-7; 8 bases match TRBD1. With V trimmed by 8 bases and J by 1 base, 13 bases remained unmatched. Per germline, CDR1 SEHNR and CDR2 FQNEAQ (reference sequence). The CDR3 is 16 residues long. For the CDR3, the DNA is TGTGCCAGCCGACCCAGGACAGGGCTTTCATCCTACGAGCAGTACTTC. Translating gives CASRPRTGLSSYEQYF.

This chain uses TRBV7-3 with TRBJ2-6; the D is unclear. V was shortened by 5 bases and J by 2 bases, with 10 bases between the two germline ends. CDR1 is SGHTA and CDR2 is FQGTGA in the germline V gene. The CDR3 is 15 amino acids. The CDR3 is CASSLSWPGANVLTF. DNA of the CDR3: TGTGCCAGCAGCCTCTCTTGGCCTGGGGCCAACGTCCTGACTTTC.

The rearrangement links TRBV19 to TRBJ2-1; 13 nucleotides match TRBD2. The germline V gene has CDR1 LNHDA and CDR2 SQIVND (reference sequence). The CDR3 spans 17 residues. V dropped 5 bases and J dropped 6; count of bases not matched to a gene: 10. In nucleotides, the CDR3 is TGTGCCAGTAGTGCGATTTCCGGGACTAGCGGGATCAATGAGCAGTTCTTC. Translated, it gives CASSAISGTSGINEQFF.

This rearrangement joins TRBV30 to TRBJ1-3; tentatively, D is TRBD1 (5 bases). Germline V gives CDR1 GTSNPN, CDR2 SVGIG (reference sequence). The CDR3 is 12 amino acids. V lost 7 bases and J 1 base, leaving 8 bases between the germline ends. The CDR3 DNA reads TGTGCCTTTGGGACTTCTGGAAACACCATATATTTT. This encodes CAFGTSGNTIYF. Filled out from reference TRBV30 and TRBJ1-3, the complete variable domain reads SQTIHQWPATLVQPVGSPLSLECTVEGTSNPNLYWYRQAAGRGLQLLFYSVGIGQISSEVPQNLSASRPQDRQFILSSKKLLLSDSGFYLCAFGTSGNTIYFGEGSWLTVV.

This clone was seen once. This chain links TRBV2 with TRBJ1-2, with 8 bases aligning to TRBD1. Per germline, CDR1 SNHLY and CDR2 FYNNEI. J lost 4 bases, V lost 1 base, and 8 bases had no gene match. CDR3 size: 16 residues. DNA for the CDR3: TGTGCCAGCAGTGAAGAGACAGGGGCCTGGGGCTATGGCTACACCTTC. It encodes CASSEETGAWGYGYTF.

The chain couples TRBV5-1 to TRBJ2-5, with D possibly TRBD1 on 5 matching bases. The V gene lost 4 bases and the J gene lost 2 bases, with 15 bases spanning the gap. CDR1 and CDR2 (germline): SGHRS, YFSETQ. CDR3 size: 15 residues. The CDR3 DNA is TGCGCCAGCAGCCCAGGGCAACTCTCACAAGAGACCCAGTACTTC. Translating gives CASSPGQLSQETQYF.

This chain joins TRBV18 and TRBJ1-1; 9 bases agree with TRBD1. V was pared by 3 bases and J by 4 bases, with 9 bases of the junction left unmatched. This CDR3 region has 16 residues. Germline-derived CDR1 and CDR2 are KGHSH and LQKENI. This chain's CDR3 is CASSPTTGGSGTEAFF. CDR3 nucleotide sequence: TGTGCCAGCTCACCTACCACAGGGGGCTCGGGCACTGAAGCTTTCTTT. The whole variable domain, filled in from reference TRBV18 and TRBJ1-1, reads NAGVMQNPRHLVRRRGQEARLRCSPMKGHSHVYWYRQLPEEGLKFMVYLQKENIIDESGMPKERFSAEFPKEGPSILRIQQVVRGDSAAYFCASSPTTGGSGTEAFFGQGTRLTVV.

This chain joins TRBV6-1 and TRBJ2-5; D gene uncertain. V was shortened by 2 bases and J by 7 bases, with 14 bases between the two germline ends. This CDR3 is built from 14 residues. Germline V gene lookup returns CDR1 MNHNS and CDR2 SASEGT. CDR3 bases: TGTGCCAGCAGTGAATCCGTGACCCCAGGGACCCAGTACTTC. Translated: CASSESVTPGTQYF.

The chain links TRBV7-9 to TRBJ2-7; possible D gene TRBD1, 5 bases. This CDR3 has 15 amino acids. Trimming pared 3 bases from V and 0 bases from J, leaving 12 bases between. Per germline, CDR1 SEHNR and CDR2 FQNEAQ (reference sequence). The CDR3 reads CASSFGHPSSYEQYF. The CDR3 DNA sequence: TGTGCCAGCAGCTTTGGACATCCGAGCTCCTACGAGCAGTACTTC.

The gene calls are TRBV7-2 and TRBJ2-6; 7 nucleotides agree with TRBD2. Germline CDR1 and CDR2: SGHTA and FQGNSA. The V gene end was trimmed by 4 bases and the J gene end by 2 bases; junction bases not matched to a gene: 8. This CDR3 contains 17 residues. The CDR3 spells CASSSAAGMAGANVLTF. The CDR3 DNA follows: TGTGCCAGCAGCTCAGCAGCGGGAATGGCTGGGGCCAACGTCCTGACTTTC.

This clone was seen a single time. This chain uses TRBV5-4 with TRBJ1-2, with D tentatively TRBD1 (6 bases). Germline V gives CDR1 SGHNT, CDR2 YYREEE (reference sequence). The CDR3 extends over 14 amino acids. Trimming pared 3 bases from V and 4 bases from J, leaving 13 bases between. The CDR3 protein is CASSYTTGSYGYTF. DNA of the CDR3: TGTGCCAGCAGCTACACCACAGGGAGCTATGGCTACACCTTC.

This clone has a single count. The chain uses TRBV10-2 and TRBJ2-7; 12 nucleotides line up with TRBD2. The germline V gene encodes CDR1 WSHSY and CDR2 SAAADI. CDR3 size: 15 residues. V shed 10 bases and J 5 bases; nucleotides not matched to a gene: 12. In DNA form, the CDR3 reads TGCGCCACCAGACTAGCGGGAGTTTTTGGGAACGAGCAGTACTTC. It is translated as CATRLAGVFGNEQYF.

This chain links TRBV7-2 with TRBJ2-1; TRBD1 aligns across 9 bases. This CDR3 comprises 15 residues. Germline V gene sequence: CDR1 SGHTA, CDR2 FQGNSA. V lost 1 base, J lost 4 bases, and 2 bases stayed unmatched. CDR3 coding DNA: TGTGCCAGCAGCTTAGAACAGGGGGCTTACAATGAGCAGTTCTTC. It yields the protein CASSLEQGAYNEQFF.

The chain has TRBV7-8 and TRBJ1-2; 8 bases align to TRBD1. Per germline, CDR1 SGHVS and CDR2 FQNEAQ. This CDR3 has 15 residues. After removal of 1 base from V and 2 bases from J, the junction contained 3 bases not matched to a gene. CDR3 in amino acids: CASSLEAGGNYGYTF. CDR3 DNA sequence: TGTGCCAGCAGCTTAGAGGCAGGGGGCAACTATGGCTACACCTTC.

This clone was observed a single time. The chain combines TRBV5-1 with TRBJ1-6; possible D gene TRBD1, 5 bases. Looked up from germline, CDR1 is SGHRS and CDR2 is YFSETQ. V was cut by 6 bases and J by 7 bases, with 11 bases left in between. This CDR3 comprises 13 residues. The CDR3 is CASTEGRNSPLHF. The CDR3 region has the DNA TGCGCCAGCACGGAGGGGAGGAATTCACCCCTCCACTTT. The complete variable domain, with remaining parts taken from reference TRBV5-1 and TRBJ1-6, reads KAGVTQTPRYLIKTRGQQVTLSCSPISGHRSVSWYQQTPGQGLQFLFEYFSETQRNKGNFPGRFSGRQFSNSRSEMNVSTLELGDSALYLCASTEGRNSPLHFGNGTRLTVT.